A selection of T cell receptor beta chains follows, all from one sample in a study of CD8 T cells in Susac syndrome. From the immunoSEQ multiplex PCR reads, TCRdb called clonotypes with MiXCR, one entry per CDR3 protein. The sample carries roughly 80,000 distinct CDR3 sequences, more than 85% recorded once. The sequenced sample was CD4+ T cells from PBMCs. All receptors derive from a human donor with Susac syndrome. CDR3s include the opening cysteine and the closing phenylalanine or tryptophan. The order of the fields is D gene, clone size, J gene, V gene, CDR3 protein, CDR3 DNA. A D gene is named only where the DNA matches it firmly. A row's size may be missing; if present it is once, few, many or a size class.

D: NA; size: NA; J: TRBJ1-1; V: TRBV4-2; CDR3: CASSQGATGFSF; DNA: TGTGCCAGCAGCCAAGGGGCTACAGGGTTCAGCTTT
D: TRBD2; size: NA; J: TRBJ2-1; V: TRBV20-1; CDR3: CSAPKTSGSSNEQFF; DNA: TGCAGTGCTCCGAAGACTAGCGGGAGTTCCAATGAGCAGTTCTTC
D: NA; size: NA; J: TRBJ2-7; V: TRBV19; CDR3: CASSPFPGLLLYEQYF; DNA: TGTGCCAGTAGCCCTTTTCCGGGTCTTCTGTTATACGAGCAGTACTTC
D: NA; size: NA; J: TRBJ2-2; V: TRBV20-1; CDR3: CSALVERMAGELFF; DNA: TGCAGTGCCTTGGTGGAAAGGATGGCCGGGGAGCTGTTTTTT
D: NA; size: NA; J: TRBJ2-7; V: TRBV7-8; CDR3: CASSLEPVPHHF; DNA: TGTGCCAGCAGCTTAGAGCCGGTCCCCCACCACTTC
D: NA; size: once; J: TRBJ2-4; V: TRBV28; CDR3: CASSFRWVGTKNIQYF; DNA: TGTGCCAGCAGTTTCCGCTGGGTAGGGACCAAAAACATTCAGTACTTC
D: NA; size: NA; J: TRBJ2-5; V: TRBV2; CDR3: CASSEGLGQETQYF; DNA: TGTGCCAGCAGTGAAGGGCTAGGGCAAGAGACCCAGTACTTC
D: NA; size: few; J: TRBJ2-7; V: TRBV4-2; CDR3: CASSQEVQGDNEQYF; DNA: TGTGCCAGCAGCCAAGAGGTACAGGGAGACAACGAGCAGTACTTC
D: TRBD1; size: NA; J: TRBJ2-7; V: TRBV6-5; CDR3: CASSRRDSWYYEQYF; DNA: TGTGCCAGCAGCCGCCGGGACAGCTGGTACTACGAGCAGTACTTC
D: NA; size: NA; J: TRBJ2-7; V: TRBV20-1; CDR3: CSARGARGYEQYF; DNA: TGCAGTGCTAGAGGGGCCAGGGGCTACGAGCAGTACTTC
D: NA; size: once; J: TRBJ2-6; V: TRBV28; CDR3: CASSPQGRRLSSGANVLTF; DNA: TGTGCCAGCAGTCCCCAGGGACGAAGACTTAGCTCTGGGGCCAACGTCCTGACTTTC
D: NA; size: NA; J: TRBJ2-1; V: TRBV4-1; CDR3: CASSQLTRLNNEQFF; DNA: TGCGCCAGCAGCCAACTTACCCGACTTAACAATGAGCAGTTCTTC
D: NA; size: once; J: TRBJ1-2; V: TRBV6-1; CDR3: CASSSRGAPVYGYTF; DNA: TGTGCCAGCAGTTCACGTGGGGCACCCGTCTATGGCTACACCTTC
D: TRBD2; size: NA; J: TRBJ2-3; V: TRBV20-1; CDR3: CSASNLATSGSADTQYF; DNA: TGCAGTGCTAGTAACCTGGCGACTAGCGGGAGTGCAGATACGCAGTATTTT
D: NA; size: NA; J: TRBJ2-7; V: TRBV12-3/TRBV12-4; CDR3: CASSRRQPPSEQYF; DNA: TGTGCCAGCAGCCGAAGACAGCCACCCTCTGAGCAGTACTTC
D: NA; size: once; J: TRBJ1-2; V: TRBV9; CDR3: CASSPTLGVYGYTF; DNA: TGTGCCAGCAGCCCGACCTTGGGGGTGTATGGCTACACCTTC
D: NA; size: few; J: TRBJ2-5; V: TRBV11-3; CDR3: CASSLGGKETQYF; DNA: TGTGCCAGCAGCTTAGGGGGAAAAGAGACCCAGTACTTC
D: TRBD2; size: NA; J: TRBJ2-1; V: TRBV9; CDR3: CASSPSGNGGVYNEQFF; DNA: TGTGCCAGCAGCCCGAGCGGGAACGGGGGGGTTTACAATGAGCAGTTCTTC
D: NA; size: NA; J: TRBJ2-2; V: TRBV24-1; CDR3: CATSAPTASNTGELFF; DNA: TGTGCCACCAGTGCTCCGACAGCCTCGAACACCGGGGAGCTGTTTTTT
D: NA; size: once; J: TRBJ2-1; V: TRBV24-1; CDR3: CATSDRQIGGEQFF; DNA: TGTGCCACCAGTGATCGTCAAATCGGTGGTGAGCAGTTCTTC
D: NA; size: NA; J: TRBJ1-2; V: TRBV7-9; CDR3: CASSNAGGSNYGYTF; DNA: TGTGCCAGCAGCAATGCCGGGGGGTCTAACTATGGCTACACCTTC
D: NA; size: NA; J: TRBJ2-1; V: TRBV15; CDR3: CATSPDPPNEQFF; DNA: TGTGCCACCAGCCCTGACCCTCCAAATGAGCAGTTCTTC
D: TRBD1; size: NA; J: TRBJ1-2; V: TRBV13; CDR3: CASSIPGQSFYGYTF; DNA: TGTGCCAGCAGCATACCGGGACAGAGCTTTTATGGCTACACCTTC
D: NA; size: NA; J: TRBJ1-4; V: TRBV16; CDR3: CASTSPGATNEKLFF; DNA: TGTGCCAGCACCTCTCCAGGGGCAACTAATGAAAAACTGTTTTTT
D: TRBD2; size: NA; J: TRBJ2-1; V: TRBV6-4; CDR3: CASSSSGEPYNEQFF; DNA: TGTGCCAGCAGTTCGAGCGGGGAACCCTACAATGAGCAGTTCTTC
D: NA; size: NA; J: TRBJ2-3; V: TRBV7-8; CDR3: CASSLGTHTQYF; DNA: TGTGCCAGCAGCTTAGGGACTCATACGCAGTATTTT
D: TRBD1; size: once; J: TRBJ1-5; V: TRBV6-4; CDR3: CASSETGGNQPQHF; DNA: TGTGCCAGCAGTGAAACAGGGGGCAATCAGCCCCAGCATTTT
D: TRBD2; size: few; J: TRBJ2-1; V: TRBV3-1; CDR3: CASSQDGTSGYNEQFF; DNA: TGTGCCAGCAGCCAAGATGGGACTAGCGGCTACAATGAGCAGTTCTTC
D: NA; size: NA; J: TRBJ2-4; V: TRBV7-9; CDR3: CARAEAKNIQYF; DNA: TGTGCCAGGGCGGAAGCCAAAAACATTCAGTACTTC
D: NA; size: NA; J: TRBJ2-6; V: TRBV20-1; CDR3: CSARPPRSGANVLTF; DNA: TGCAGTGCTAGACCTCCACGCTCTGGGGCCAACGTCCTGACTTTC
D: TRBD1; size: NA; J: TRBJ2-3; V: TRBV11-3; CDR3: CASSLGQGVTDTQYF; DNA: TGTGCCAGCAGCTTAGGACAGGGCGTCACGGATACGCAGTATTTT
D: NA; size: NA; J: TRBJ2-2; V: TRBV7-3; CDR3: CASSLQGPLNTGELFF; DNA: TGTGCCAGCAGCTTACAGGGGCCTTTGAACACCGGGGAGCTGTTTTTT
D: NA; size: NA; J: TRBJ1-1; V: TRBV12-3/TRBV12-4; CDR3: CASSLETWTEAFF; DNA: TGTGCCAGCAGTTTAGAAACCTGGACTGAAGCTTTCTTT
D: NA; size: NA; J: TRBJ1-3; V: TRBV25-1; CDR3: CASTGGHTIYF; DNA: TGTGCCAGCACTGGGGGACACACCATATATTTT
D: TRBD2; size: NA; J: TRBJ2-1; V: TRBV11-1; CDR3: CASSPRTRREGEQFF; DNA: TGTGCCAGCAGCCCCAGGACTAGACGGGAGGGTGAGCAGTTCTTC